This section outlines one T cell receptor (beta chain) sequence together with its context. Which antigen it targets is not known. Per-nucleotide qualities are absent, and no much larger clonotype sits a single base away. Ficoll-Paque density gradient centrifugation was used to isolate PBMCs. The data derive from a study of T-cell memory formation after mild COVID-19 (dated by TCRdb to 2020 to 2023). Background for the entire study: Most TCR sequence clusters were specific to one of the two donors. T-cell clones expanding and contracting after mild COVID-19 in a couple of donors were tracked by longitudinal TCRalpha and TCRbeta repertoire sequencing. Two young, previously healthy adult volunteers made up the cohort, one male and one female.

The germline V gene provides CDR1 SGDLS and CDR2 YYNGEE. Including the terminal cysteine and phenylalanine, the CDR3 comprises 15 residues. Of all the DNA, just the CDR3 is kept, 45 bases in frame from base 1. V is shortened by 1 base, J by 7 bases, and the region joining them spans 15 bases. Sequencing relied on an Illumina NovaSeq 6000. TCRalpha and TCRbeta cDNA libraries were constructed by 5'RACE with constant-segment primers, with sample barcodes and unique molecular identifiers being introduced. RNA was extracted from every sample with Trizol reagent. Library amplification was performed in two PCR steps, and a second sample barcode and Illumina TruSeq adapters were introduced in the second step. Libraries were sequenced on an Illumina NovaSeq with 2 x 150 bp paired-end reads. The published analysis was carried out like this. Demultiplexing of reads and collapsing into UMI-guided consensus sequences were performed with migec v1.2.7. Using mixcr v2.1.11, the UMI consensuses were aligned to TRA and TRB V and J templates and assembled into clonotypes. Expanded or contracted clonotypes were those called significant by both edgeR and NoisET, with noise models trained on biological replicates. For edgeR calls, a false discovery rate-adjusted p below 0.01 and a log2 fold-change threshold of 1 were applied. As an exploratory analysis of dynamics, max-normalized trajectories of the 1000 most abundant clonotypes were examined by PCA with hierarchical clustering. Separately sequenced CD4+ and CD8+ repertoires were used to assign a CD4 or CD8 phenotype to each responding clone. In TCRdb, the public reads were trimmed at Q25 with fastp and aligned with MiXCR, with productive beta chains retained. A single entry per CDR3 protein holds the most common genes and DNA from its merged rows. These V and J calls are TCRdb output, not the study's own analysis. The sample includes about 350,000 distinct CDR3 sequences, with roughly 13% observed a single time. About 24% of the sample lies in the top ten.

On the study overall, not on this receptor specifically: The study included only a couple of mild cases, and larger cohorts that include severe cases with pre-infection samples were judged to be necessary. SARS-CoV-2 specificity of the second-wave clones peaking on day 37 was not confirmed. The detection of some responding clones in pre-infection memory suggests that pre-existing cross-reactive memory T cells joined the SARS-CoV-2 response. Balanced CD4/CD8 phenotypes were observed for clones contracting from day 15 to 85, whereas a bias towards CD4+ was observed for a second wave of clones expanding from day 15 to 37. Contracting CD4+ clones appeared mostly in the CM and EM memory subsets, whereas CD8+ clones were enriched in EMRA.

The source material was PBMCs or a T cell subset sorted from them (not recorded which). The sequence is built from TRBV9 and TRBJ1-5; the D gene cannot be named for sure. The source is a man aged 18-30 years who had mild COVID-19 (a few samples of this study predate the infection). The sample titles of this study are shuffled in the database, so cell type and time point are left out; the donor was told from shared clones. Here the CDR3 is given as CASSVSPLPGQPQHF. Here is the DNA: TGTGCCAGCAGCGTAAGTCCCCTTCCGGGGCAGCCCCAGCATTTT. Supplemented by the reference TRBV9 and TRBJ1-5 proteins around the CDR3, the complete variable domain is DSGVTQTPKHLITATGQRVTLRCSPRSGDLSVYWYQQSLDQGLQFLIQYYNGEERAKGNILERFSAQQFPDLHSELNLSSLELGDSALYFCASSVSPLPGQPQHFGDGTRLSIL.